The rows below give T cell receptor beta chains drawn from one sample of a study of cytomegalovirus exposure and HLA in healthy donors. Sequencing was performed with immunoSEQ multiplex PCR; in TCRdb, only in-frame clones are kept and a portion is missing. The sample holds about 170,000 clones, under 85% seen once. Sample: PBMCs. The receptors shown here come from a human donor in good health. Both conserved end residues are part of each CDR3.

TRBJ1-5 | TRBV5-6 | CASSPWGQHSNQPQHF
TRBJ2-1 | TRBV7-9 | CASSLVGTGYNEQFF
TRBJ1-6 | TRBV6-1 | CASSDAGYPPLHF
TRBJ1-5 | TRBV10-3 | CAISESAGADQPQHF
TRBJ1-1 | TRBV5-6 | CASSLEGQNTEAFF
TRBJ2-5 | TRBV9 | CASSVGGTQETQYF
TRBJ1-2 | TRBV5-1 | CASSLNREGYTF
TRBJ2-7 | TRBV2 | CATQGLSSYEQYF
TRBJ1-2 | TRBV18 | CASSEVEGYGYTF
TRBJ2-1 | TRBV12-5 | CASGLFRLAGVLSSYNEQFF
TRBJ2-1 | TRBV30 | CAWSAGTSRFF
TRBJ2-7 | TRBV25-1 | CASSENQAATYEQYF
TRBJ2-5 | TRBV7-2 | CASSLTSASLETQYF
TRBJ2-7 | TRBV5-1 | CASSHGTGSSYEQYF
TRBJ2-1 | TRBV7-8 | CASSLTIGGGLDEQFF
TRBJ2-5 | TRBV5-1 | CASSLSGAQETQYF
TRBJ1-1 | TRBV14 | CASSETGRVITEAFF
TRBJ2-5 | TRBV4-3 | CASSQDGGRQETQYF
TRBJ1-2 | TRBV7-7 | CASSNYRGLYTF
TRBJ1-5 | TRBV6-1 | CASRPGSNQPQHF
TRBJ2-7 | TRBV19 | CASIGHRPYEQYF
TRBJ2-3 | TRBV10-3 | CAITSGLAGGHRDTQYF
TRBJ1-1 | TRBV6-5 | CASSPDRGYAEAFF
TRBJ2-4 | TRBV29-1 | CSGTRGENIQYF
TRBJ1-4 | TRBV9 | CASSASPSSAGELFF
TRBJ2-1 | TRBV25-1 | CASSAGTGAVNEQFF
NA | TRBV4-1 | CASSQEDYEQYF
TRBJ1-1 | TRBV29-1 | CSVIQNTEAFF
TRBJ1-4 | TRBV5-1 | CASSLTGSSEKLFF
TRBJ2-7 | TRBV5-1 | CASSLMDNYEQYF
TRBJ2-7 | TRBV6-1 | CASSPSRDRVYEQYF
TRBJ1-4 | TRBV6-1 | CASSEVSRGHEKLFF